This TCR beta chain was captured by sequencing in a study of metastatic and nonmetastatic thyroid tumors. On the study more broadly: Samples came from malignant and benign thyroid patients, and repertoires were compared across blood and tumor or nodule tissue. Findings of the study overall: It was reportedly found that TCR beta diversity was significantly higher in malignant thyroid tumors than in benign nodules, a difference seen in both blood and tumor samples.

As for this clone: What it binds is unknown.

Authors' processing steps: Clinicopathological groups of papillary thyroid cancer showed CDR3 differences that were used to build a distant-metastasis classifier. TCRdb re-clonotyped the PCR reads via MiXCR. The V and J calls follow TCRdb's processing rather than the paper's. Of fewer than 40,000 clones listed, about 45% are singletons. No patient received treatment before thyroid surgery. The clonotype originates from a male donor with papillary thyroid cancer or a benign thyroid nodule (not recorded which). Some clones in this sample may be carry-over from other donors' samples. The sequenced material came from tumor tissue.

The CDR3 DNA is TGTGCCAGCAGCTTTTCGAGACTAGCGGTATACGAGCAGTACTTC. Translation gives CASSFSRLAVYEQYF. The rearrangement uses TRBV11-3 and TRBJ2-7; 9 nucleotides agree with TRBD2. The CDR3 is 15 residues long. V lost 3 bases, J lost 4 bases, and 7 bases stayed unmatched. Germline CDR1 is SGHNT and CDR2 is YENEEA.